Presented here are 25 T cell receptor beta chains from one specimen sequenced in a study of T cell responses to AZD1222 COVID-19 vaccine. The repertoire was sequenced with immunoSEQ multiplex PCR; TCRdb's copy has only in-frame clones and lacks some. The data contain around 150,000 clones, 85% to 95% of them singletons. The sample here was peripheral blood, taken 28 days after the second AZD1222 dose. The receptors were sampled from an adult who received the AZD1222 COVID-19 vaccine.

DNA of the CDR3: TGTGCCAGCAGTTCGAGCCGACAGGTGTATAATTCACCCCTCCACTTT. Residues: CASSSSRQVYNSPLHF. The chain is built from TRBV2 and TRBJ1-6, with D possibly being TRBD1 (6 bases). Germline lookup yields CDR1 SNHLY and CDR2 FYNNEI. Deletions cut 5 bases from V and 4 bases from J, with 15 bases between. This CDR3 is 16 amino acids long.

V is TRBV25-1 and J is TRBJ1-3; no clear D. V lost 4 bases, J lost 1 base, and 5 bases lay in between. The CDR3 is made up of 13 amino acids. The germline V gene encodes CDR1 MGHDK and CDR2 SYGVNS. The DNA of the CDR3 is TGTGCCAGCAGTGTCCGGTCTGGAAACACCATATATTTT. This sequence encodes CASSVRSGNTIYF.

This rearrangement joins TRBV7-6 to TRBJ2-1, with 8 nucleotides matching TRBD1. Germline CDR1 SGHVS, CDR2 FNYEAQ. V trimming: 5 bases; J trimming: 1 base; junction bases outside the gene matches: 10. The CDR3 covers 17 residues. In DNA, the CDR3 is TGTGCCAGCAGCCATCCCTCAGGGGGCCAGTCCTACAATGAGCAGTTCTTC. Its protein product is CASSHPSGGQSYNEQFF.

The chain couples TRBV12-3 or TRBV12-4 to TRBJ1-2; possible D gene TRBD1, 5 bases. CDR3 size: 13 residues. Trimming removed 6 bases from V and 3 bases from J, with 11 bases in between. CDR3 residues: CASRSQGDYGYTF. The CDR3 DNA sequence: TGTGCCAGCAGGTCCCAGGGCGACTATGGCTACACCTTC.

The V and J genes are TRBV5-1 and TRBJ1-1; TRBD1 aligns across 9 bases. This CDR3 has 13 residues. The germline CDR1 and CDR2 sequences are SGHRS and YFSETQ. J was trimmed by 6 bases and V by 3 bases; bases with no gene match: 3. The CDR3 spells CASSSWTGAEAFF. The CDR3 DNA follows: TGCGCCAGCAGCTCCTGGACAGGGGCTGAAGCTTTCTTT.

This clone has only a few counts. This chain uses TRBV19 with TRBJ1-2, with D possibly matching TRBD1 (5 bases). CDR1 LNHDA and CDR2 SQIVND come from the germline V gene (reference sequence). V was trimmed by 8 bases and J by 7 bases, leaving 17 bases between them. CDR3 length: 13 residues. This chain's CDR3 is CASSWDWRGGYTF. For the CDR3, the DNA is TGTGCCAGTTCTTGGGACTGGAGGGGTGGCTACACCTTC.

This chain uses TRBV5-4 with TRBJ2-7, with D possibly being TRBD1 (5 bases). Per the germline V gene, CDR1 is SGHNT and CDR2 is YYREEE (reference sequence). The CDR3 spans 14 residues. V shed 0 bases and J shed 5 bases, with 12 bases lying between them. In DNA, the CDR3 is TGTGCCAGCAGCTTGGTCGGCAGGGCGGACGAGCAGTACTTC. Protein sequence: CASSLVGRADEQYF.

This clone was picked up one time. V and J are TRBV28 and TRBJ1-4; D is uncertain. The CDR3 is 15 amino acids. Germline V gene sequence: CDR1 MDHEN, CDR2 SYDVKM. The ends were cut back, 3 bases at V and 5 bases at J, with 13 bases in the middle. CDR3 protein: CASSFLKTPNEKLFF. CDR3 DNA: TGTGCCAGCAGTTTCCTGAAGACCCCCAATGAAAAACTGTTTTTT.

V gene TRBV5-6 combines with J gene TRBJ2-4; D remains ambiguous. The V and J ends lost 0 bases and 0 bases respectively, with 16 bases between them. Germline CDR1 reads SGHDT; CDR2 reads YYEEEE. CDR3 length: 18 amino acids. CDR3 amino acids: CASSLEELSFLAKNIQYF. As DNA, the CDR3 is TGTGCCAGCAGCTTGGAGGAGTTAAGTTTTCTAGCCAAAAACATTCAGTACTTC.

The V call is TRBV18, the J call TRBJ2-7; 7 bases match TRBD1. CDR3 length equals 15 residues. Looked up from germline, CDR1 is KGHSH and CDR2 is LQKENI. J lost 2 bases, V lost 5 bases, and 9 bases had no gene match. CDR3 DNA: TGTGCCAGCTCATCCACTTCCGGGACAGCCTACGAGCAGTACTTC. Translation gives CASSSTSGTAYEQYF.

The genes are TRBV27 and TRBJ2-7; no firm D call. The V gene's germline CDR1 is MNHEY and CDR2 SMNVEV (reference sequence). V lost 2 bases and J lost 3, with 26 bases in between. CDR3 length: 19 amino acids. The CDR3 reads CASSLTNRIRTGMNYEQYF. The CDR3 DNA follows: TGTGCCAGCAGTTTAACCAACCGAATCAGGACGGGCATGAACTACGAGCAGTACTTC.

This rearrangement joins TRBV21-1 to TRBJ1-6; no check of the table's D call, TRBD1, against the DNA was made. TRBV21-1 is shown as a pseudogene. The CDR3 loop spans 14 amino acids. CDR3 nucleotide sequence: TGTGCCAGCAGCTCCGGGACAGGGAATTCACCCCTCCACTTT. This translates into CASSSGTGNSPLHF.

This clone was seen once. The CDR3 is CASSPDGLQGYTF. The DNA of the CDR3 is TGTGCCAGCAGCCCGGACGGGCTTCAAGGCTACACCTTC. J is TRBJ1-2 and V is TRBV7-9, with D uncertain. The CDR3 spans 13 residues. CDR1 and CDR2 from the germline V gene are SEHNR and FQNEAQ (reference sequence). With 5 bases removed from V and 8 bases from J, the gap between germline ends came to 15 bases. Drawing the rest from reference TRBV7-9 and TRBJ1-2, the complete variable domain is DTGVSQNPRHKITKRGQNVTFRCDPISEHNRLYWYRQTLGQGPEFLTYFQNEAQLEKSRLLSDRFSAERPKGSFSTLEIQRTEQGDSAMYLCASSPDGLQGYTFGSGTRLTVV.

The chain joins TRBV9 to TRBJ1-3; 7 bases match TRBD1. V lost 3 bases, J lost 4 bases, and 7 bases stayed unmatched. Germline V gene lookup returns CDR1 SGDLS and CDR2 YYNGEE. The CDR3 totals 15 residues. CDR3 sequence (DNA): TGTGCCAGCAGCGCCCCAGGGGGTTCAGGAAACACCATATATTTT. This translates into CASSAPGGSGNTIYF.

This clone appeared once. This sequence joins TRBV29-1 and TRBJ2-7; D is perhaps TRBD2 (6 bases). The CDR3 runs 12 residues. Germline CDR1 SQVTM, CDR2 ANQGSEA. Trimming left V 4 bases short and J 6 bases short, with 13 bases between. The CDR3 region is CSVVAGDSEQYF. The CDR3 DNA reads TGCAGCGTTGTAGCTGGGGACTCCGAGCAGTACTTC.

This clone has a single count. The chain joins TRBV29-1 to TRBJ1-1, with TRBD1 as a possible D gene (5 bases). The CDR3 covers 11 residues. Germline V lookup: CDR1 SQVTM, CDR2 ANQGSEA. Deletions cut 7 bases from V and 4 bases from J, with 10 bases between. The CDR3 DNA follows: TGCAGCGCGGACATTTTCACTGAAGCTTTCTTT. Translated, it gives CSADIFTEAFF.

This clone was detected only once. V and J are TRBV4-1 and TRBJ2-3, with D perhaps TRBD1 or TRBD2 (5 bases each). CDR3 length: 14 residues. Per germline, CDR1 MGHRA and CDR2 YSYEKL. V gave up 4 bases and J gave up 2 bases, with 10 bases separating them. The CDR3 protein is CASSLKGTTDTQYF. The CDR3 bases are TGCGCCAGCAGCCTCAAAGGGACCACAGATACGCAGTATTTT.

The chain is built from TRBV28 and TRBJ2-7; TRBD2 matches 8 bases. Germline V gene lookup returns CDR1 MDHEN and CDR2 SYDVKM. The CDR3 totals 15 residues. V was pared by 7 bases and J by 2 bases, with 10 bases of the junction left unmatched. The CDR3 nucleotides are TGTGCCAGCATTCGGGGGGGTGAGGCTCCCTACGAGCAGTACTTC. Its translation is CASIRGGEAPYEQYF.

V usage is TRBV19 and J usage is TRBJ2-1; D is uncertain. From germline, CDR1 is LNHDA and CDR2 SQIVND (reference sequence). V lost 6 bases to trimming and J lost 5 bases, with 2 bases between them. This CDR3 contains 10 residues. The CDR3 spells CASRDNEQFF. Here the CDR3 DNA reads TGTGCCAGTAGGGACAATGAGCAGTTCTTC.

The V call is TRBV11-2, the J call TRBJ1-6; 7 bases are a match to TRBD1. The germline V gene has CDR1 SGHAT and CDR2 FQNNGV. The CDR3 length is 15 residues. V shed 5 bases, J shed 10 bases, and the junction held 11 bases outside the gene matches. CDR3 DNA sequence: TGTGCCAGCAGCGATGACAGGGCTAGGGACTCACCCCTCCACTTT. Its translation: CASSDDRARDSPLHF.

This clone was found once. The chain carries TRBV7-9 and TRBJ1-2; D may be TRBD1 (5 bases). Germline CDR1 SEHNR, CDR2 FQNEAQ (reference sequence). This CDR3 has 13 amino acids. Trimming cost V 4 bases and J 8 bases, with 14 bases left between them. The CDR3 sequence: CASSSTLEGGYTF. The DNA for the CDR3 is TGTGCCAGCAGCTCGACCCTCGAGGGGGGCTACACCTTC. Supplemented by reference TRBV7-9 and TRBJ1-2, the full variable domain reads DTGVSQNPRHKITKRGQNVTFRCDPISEHNRLYWYRQTLGQGPEFLTYFQNEAQLEKSRLLSDRFSAERPKGSFSTLEIQRTEQGDSAMYLCASSSTLEGGYTFGSGTRLTVV.

This clone was counted only a few times. The rearrangement uses TRBV28 and TRBJ2-7, with 8 positions matching TRBD1. V dropped 3 bases and J dropped 4; count of bases not matched to a gene: 11. Germline CDR1 reads MDHEN; CDR2 reads SYDVKM. The CDR3 has 16 residues. CDR3 region: CASSLRGGQGRYEQYF. DNA of the CDR3: TGTGCCAGCAGTTTGAGAGGTGGACAGGGCCGTTACGAGCAGTACTTC.

V gene TRBV19 combines with J gene TRBJ2-2; 7 bases align to TRBD2. Unmatched junction bases numbered 8, after V lost 7 bases and J lost 0 bases. The V gene's germline CDR1 is LNHDA and CDR2 SQIVND (reference sequence). The CDR3 totals 16 residues. In nucleotides, the CDR3 is TGTGCCAGTACCTCGGGCAGCGGGACGAACACCGGGGAGCTGTTTTTT. Protein: CASTSGSGTNTGELFF.

The J gene is TRBJ2-1, the V gene TRBV7-6, with 8 bases identical to TRBD2. V gave up 6 bases and J gave up 0 bases; unmatched junction bases: 4. This CDR3 region has 15 residues. Germline V gives CDR1 SGHVS, CDR2 FNYEAQ. CDR3 DNA sequence: TGTGCCAGCAGTTTCGGGAGGGCCTCCTACAATGAGCAGTTCTTC. It yields the protein CASSFGRASYNEQFF.

The chain is built from TRBV5-4 and TRBJ2-7; D is undetermined. Germline assignment: CDR1 SGHNT and CDR2 YYREEE (reference sequence). The CDR3 has 15 amino acids. V gave up 4 bases and J gave up 0 bases, with 14 bases separating them. CDR3 sequence (DNA): TGTGCCAGCAGCAACCCGGCAGGAGCCTCCTACGAGCAGTACTTC. This sequence encodes CASSNPAGASYEQYF.